Presented here are 31 T cell receptor beta chains from one specimen sequenced in a study of blood T cells in healthy people across ages. Using a J-beta primer mix together with a sample-barcoded 5' primer, a second PCR was run for about 6 to 12 cycles. TCRdb fed the 5' RACE reads into MiXCR, producing one record per CDR3 protein. The repertoire holds under 800,000 distinct CDR3 sequences, with roughly 41% as singletons. Sequenced input: blood. The source is a woman aged 60-70 years in good health.

This clonotype was seen a handful of times. V is TRBV6-2 or TRBV6-3 and J is TRBJ1-5, with D possibly TRBD1 on 5 matching bases. The CDR3 totals 15 residues. Germline CDR1 reads MNHEY; CDR2 reads SVGEGT. V lost 4 bases and J lost 4, with 14 bases in between. The CDR3, as DNA: TGTGCCAGCAGTTTGCAGGGCAGTTCGAATCAGCCCCAGCATTTT. Translating gives CASSLQGSSNQPQHF.

Worth noting for this clonotype: An end of the junction does not agree with germline; a read error may underlie this. The J gene is TRBJ2-3, the V gene TRBV24-1, with D hard to call. The length of the CDR3 is 14 residues. CDR1 and CDR2 from the germline V gene are KGHDR and SFDVKD. The CDR3 is CAISDVGLTDTQYF. CDR3 nucleotides: TGTGCCATCAGTGATGTAGGGCTCACAGATACGCAGTATTTT.

This clonotype was seen many times. This chain connects TRBV20-1 to TRBJ2-1; D gene uncertain. V was clipped by 6 bases and J by 4 bases, with 13 bases between them. Germline V lookup: CDR1 DFQATT, CDR2 SNEGSKA (reference sequence). The CDR3 runs to 13 residues. CDR3 sequence reads: CSADGGPYNEQFF. The CDR3 DNA is TGCAGTGCAGATGGCGGCCCATACAATGAGCAGTTCTTC.

This rearrangement joins TRBV12-3 or TRBV12-4 to TRBJ1-5; tentatively, D is TRBD1 (6 bases). There are 14 residues in the CDR3. Trimming took 2 bases from V and 5 from J, leaving 10 bases between them. As DNA, the CDR3 is TGTGCCAGCAGTTTACGGACAGATTATCAGCCCCAGCATTTT. This gives the protein CASSLRTDYQPQHF.

This clonotype was counted many times. V is TRBV7-3 and J is TRBJ2-1; D possibly corresponds to TRBD1 (6 bases). This CDR3 contains 17 residues. The V end was cut by 0 bases, the J end by 5 bases, with 17 bases between. Germline CDR1 is SGHTA and CDR2 is FQGTGA. The CDR3 DNA reads as TGTGCCAGCAGCTTAACAGTCGCCAGGGGAAAAGACAATGAGCAGTTCTTC. Its protein product is CASSLTVARGKDNEQFF.

J is TRBJ1-1 and V is TRBV7-2; the D is unclear. Germline loops: CDR1 SGHTA, CDR2 FQGNSA. Deletions cut 3 bases from V and 3 bases from J, with 8 bases between. The CDR3 is made up of 13 amino acids. The CDR3 sequence: CASSLLWDTEAFF. CDR3 DNA sequence: TGTGCCAGCAGCTTGCTCTGGGACACTGAAGCTTTCTTT.

The rearrangement joins TRBV11-2 to TRBJ2-4; no clear D gene. V was shortened by 5 bases and J by 1 base, with 12 bases between the two germline ends. CDR3 length: 15 residues. In germline, CDR1 is SGHAT, CDR2 FQNNGV. The CDR3: CASSPIGWAKNIQYF. The DNA for the CDR3 is TGTGCCAGCAGCCCGATTGGGTGGGCCAAAAACATTCAGTACTTC.

The chain carries TRBV5-1 and TRBJ2-2; no firm D call. The germline CDR1 and CDR2 sequences are SGHRS and YFSETQ. Trimming took 5 bases from V and 4 from J, leaving 9 bases between them. The CDR3 consists of 13 residues. In DNA form, the CDR3 reads TGCGCCAGCAGACGGCGTTTCACCGGGGAGCTGTTTTTT. Translating gives CASRRRFTGELFF.

V and J are TRBV7-9 and TRBJ2-1; a weak D match, TRBD1 (6 bases). Germline V gene data show CDR1 as SEHNR and CDR2 as FQNEAQ (reference sequence). Trimming took off 1 base at V and 9 bases at J, with 13 bases between the two ends. CDR3 length equals 14 residues. CDR3 amino acids: CASSLGGQRFEQFF. The CDR3 DNA reads TGTGCCAGCAGCTTAGGAGGACAGCGATTTGAGCAGTTCTTC.

As for this clonotype: A read error may explain this, as a much larger clone is one base away. J is TRBJ1-2 and V is TRBV20-1, with D possibly matching TRBD1 (6 bases). The CDR3 extends over 12 amino acids. Deletions cut 1 base from V and 12 bases from J, with 15 bases between. Germline assignment: CDR1 DFQATT and CDR2 SNEGSKA (reference sequence). CDR3 amino acids: CSARVGGKRHTF. CDR3 bases: TGCAGTGCTAGAGTAGGGGGGAAACGCCACACCTTC.

As regards this clonotype: This sequence may be a read error, since a much larger clone differs from it by one base. This rearrangement joins TRBV29-1 to TRBJ2-3, with no clear D. The germline V gene encodes CDR1 SQVTM and CDR2 ANQGSEA. V lost 3 bases to trimming and J lost 3 bases, with 16 bases between them. The length of the CDR3 is 15 residues. CDR3 amino acids: CSVEDFDITTDTQYF. CDR3 in DNA: TGCAGCGTTGAGGATTTCGACATAACGACAGATACGCAGTATTTT.

The table lists this clonotype with a few counts. The chain recombines TRBV20-1 with TRBJ2-7; maybe TRBD2 (7 bases). CDR3 length: 14 amino acids. Germline V lookup: CDR1 DFQATT, CDR2 SNEGSKA (reference sequence). V was trimmed by 6 bases and J by 3 bases, leaving 18 bases between them. The CDR3 bases are TGCAGTGCCGCGGGGGCGACCCTTAACTACGAGCAGTACTTC. Its protein product is CSAAGATLNYEQYF.

In its sample, this clonotype was seen a few times. This chain links TRBV5-4 with TRBJ1-2; D gene uncertain. The CDR3 sequence is 14 residues long. The germline gives CDR1 SGHNT, CDR2 YYREEE (reference sequence). V lost 0 bases, J lost 7 bases, and 13 bases lay in between. The CDR3 DNA follows: TGTGCCAGCAGCTTGGACCCCCCTATTGGTGGCTACACCTTC. Protein product: CASSLDPPIGGYTF.

The CDR3 sequence: CSVGYTEAFF. The CDR3 nucleotides are TGCAGTGTGGGGTACACTGAAGCTTTCTTT. The chain recombines TRBV20-1 with TRBJ1-1; D remains unclear. V was pared by 7 bases and J by 3 bases, with 6 bases between. The CDR3 runs to 10 residues. CDR1 DFQATT and CDR2 SNEGSKA come from the germline V gene (reference sequence).

The J gene is TRBJ1-6, the V gene TRBV19, with 8 bases fitting TRBD1. Trimming at V came to 9 bases and at J to 8 bases, leaving 6 bases not matched to a gene. Germline lookup yields CDR1 LNHDA and CDR2 SQIVND (reference sequence). The CDR3 is 13 amino acids. The CDR3 loop reads CARSGQVYSPLHF. The DNA for the CDR3 is TGTGCCAGATCGGGACAGGTGTATTCACCCCTCCACTTT.

This clonotype was detected many times. V is TRBV27 and J is TRBJ2-7; TRBD2 might be the D (6 bases). Germline values: CDR1 MNHEY, CDR2 SMNVEV (reference sequence). Trimming cost V 4 bases and J 6 bases, with 16 bases left between them. The CDR3 runs 14 residues. DNA for the CDR3: TGTGCCAGCAGTTCCCGGGACTCTAGGTCCGAGCAGTACTTC. This codes for CASSSRDSRSEQYF.

In its sample, this clonotype was seen a few times. The rearrangement uses TRBV25-1 and TRBJ2-4; either TRBD1 or TRBD2 may fit D (6 bases each). Trimming shortened V by 4 bases and J by 8 bases, and 12 bases separated the two germline ends. Per the germline V gene, CDR1 is MGHDK and CDR2 is SYGVNS. The CDR3 covers 13 residues. The CDR3 nucleotides read TGTGCCAGCAGTGCCGGGGGCGCGTACATTCAGTACTTC. Translating it yields CASSAGGAYIQYF. Full variable domain (missing parts from reference TRBV25-1 and TRBJ2-4): EADIYQTPRYLVIGTGKKITLECSQTMGHDKMYWYQQDPGMELHLIHYSYGVNSTEKGDLSSESTVSRIRTEHFPLTLESARPSHTSQYLCASSAGGAYIQYFGAGTRLSVL.

This clonotype came up a few times. The chain carries TRBV3-1 and TRBJ2-5, with TRBD2 matching 7 bases. This CDR3 region has 17 residues. From germline, CDR1 is LGHDT and CDR2 YNNKEL (reference sequence). Germline trimming cut 0 bases from V and 11 bases from J; bases unmatched to any gene: 18. This CDR3 is CASSQEAAGVAYNEQYF. The CDR3 bases are TGTGCCAGCAGCCAAGAAGCTGCGGGAGTTGCCTACAATGAGCAGTACTTC.

In this sample, this clonotype turned up a few times. This chain links TRBV7-3 with TRBJ2-5; tentatively, D is TRBD1 (5 bases). CDR3 length equals 13 residues. Between the trimmed V and J ends, which lost 5 bases and 12 bases, there was a span of 19 bases. CDR1 is SGHTA and CDR2 is FQGTGA in the germline V gene. DNA of the CDR3: TGTGCCAGCAGCGCTTACCAGGGCAGCCCAAAGTACTTC. Protein sequence: CASSAYQGSPKYF.

This clonotype was detected only a few times. V is TRBV5-1 and J is TRBJ2-6, with D tentatively TRBD2 (6 bases). The V gene lost 4 bases and the J gene lost 0 bases, with 14 bases spanning the gap. Germline V CDR1 and CDR2: SGHRS, YFSETQ. There are 17 residues in the CDR3. Here the CDR3 reads CASSPGDSYSGANVLTF. The DNA of the CDR3 is TGCGCCAGCAGCCCGGGGGATTCCTACTCTGGGGCCAACGTCCTGACTTTC. Supplemented by reference TRBV5-1 and TRBJ2-6, the full variable domain reads KAGVTQTPRYLIKTRGQQVTLSCSPISGHRSVSWYQQTPGQGLQFLFEYFSETQRNKGNFPGRFSGRQFSNSRSEMNVSTLELGDSALYLCASSPGDSYSGANVLTFGAGSRLTVL.

This rearrangement joins TRBV7-6 to TRBJ1-6, with 9 nucleotides matching TRBD1. The trim removed 5 bases at V and 10 bases at J, leaving 6 bases unmatched. Germline values: CDR1 SGHVS, CDR2 FNYEAQ. The CDR3 extends over 14 amino acids. The CDR3: CASSPGQGYSPLHF. DNA for the CDR3: TGTGCCAGCAGCCCCGGACAGGGGTACTCACCCCTCCACTTT.

V gene TRBV20-1 combines with J gene TRBJ2-5; possibly TRBD1 for D (6 bases). The CDR3 spans 13 residues. The germline V gene has CDR1 DFQATT and CDR2 SNEGSKA (reference sequence). V lost 5 bases to trimming and J lost 2 bases, with 12 bases between them. CDR3 sequence: CSAGDKYQETQYF. In nucleotides, the CDR3 is TGCAGTGCTGGGGACAAATATCAAGAGACCCAGTACTTC.

V usage is TRBV7-2 and J usage is TRBJ2-7, with a weak D call TRBD2 (6 bases). The CDR3 is made up of 16 amino acids. The V end lost 10 bases, the J end lost 2 bases, and 24 bases lay between the germline ends. Per germline, CDR1 SGHTA and CDR2 FQGNSA. The CDR3 loop reads CAISNIGTVNPYEQYF. The CDR3 nucleotides are TGTGCCATCAGTAATATCGGGACTGTCAATCCCTACGAGCAGTACTTC. Combining the CDR3 with reference TRBV7-2 and TRBJ2-7 gives the whole variable domain GAGVSQSPSNKVTEKGKDVELRCDPISGHTALYWYRQSLGQGLEFLIYFQGNSAPDKSGLPSDRFSAERTGGSVSTLTIQRTQQEDSAVYLCAISNIGTVNPYEQYFGPGTRLTVT.

This rearrangement joins TRBV14 to TRBJ2-5; D call uncertain. With the DNA end fitting TRBJ2-7 better, the J assignment may be wrong. The germline gives CDR1 SGHDN, CDR2 FVKESK. The length of the CDR3 is 13 residues. CDR3: CASSQPIGREQYF. The CDR3 coding sequence is TGTGCCAGCAGCCAACCCATCGGCCGCGAGCAGTACTTC.

This clonotype was recorded only once. The genes are TRBV28 and TRBJ2-5, with D tentatively TRBD2 (5 bases). The CDR3 has 12 residues. V lost 7 bases and J lost 4, with 10 bases in between. Per the germline V gene, CDR1 is MDHEN and CDR2 is SYDVKM. The CDR3 nucleotides read TGTGCCAGCATGGGGAGCCGAGAGACCCAGTACTTC. As protein: CASMGSRETQYF.

This chain connects TRBV5-6 to TRBJ2-5; 12 bases match TRBD2. V dropped 4 bases and J dropped 5; count of bases not matched to a gene: 6. This CDR3 contains 15 residues. Germline V gene data show CDR1 as SGHDT and CDR2 as YYEEEE. CDR3: CASSPSTSGRETQYF. The DNA of the CDR3 is TGTGCCAGCAGCCCATCCACTAGCGGGAGGGAGACCCAGTACTTC.

This clonotype was recorded a few times. The chain is built from TRBV6-2 or TRBV6-3 and TRBJ2-7; no reliable D call. The CDR3 is made up of 13 amino acids. Germline loops: CDR1 MNHEY, CDR2 SVGEGT. The V end was cut by 5 bases, the J end by 2 bases, with 10 bases between. CDR3 DNA sequence: TGTGCCAGCAGTCCAAGGAGCGCCTACGAGCAGTACTTC. Translated, it gives CASSPRSAYEQYF.

The rearrangement uses TRBV28 and TRBJ2-4; no clear D. The CDR3 is 15 residues long. CDR1 and CDR2 from the germline V gene are MDHEN and SYDVKM. V was pared by 2 bases and J by 0 bases, with 8 bases between. The CDR3 protein is CASSLTRRAKNIQYF. The CDR3 DNA sequence: TGTGCCAGCAGTTTAACCAGGAGAGCCAAAAACATTCAGTACTTC.

This clonotype was picked up a small number of times. This sequence joins TRBV30 and TRBJ2-5; 8 nucleotides align to TRBD2. The CDR3 has 15 amino acids. V was clipped by 3 bases and J by 5 bases; unmatched bases: 11. The germline CDR1 and CDR2 sequences are GTSNPN and SVGIG (reference sequence). CDR3 nucleotides: TGTGCCTGGAGAGGTGGCGCGGGAGGAGGGGAGACCCAGTACTTC. This translates into CAWRGGAGGGETQYF.

The chain links TRBV27 to TRBJ2-7; 7 nucleotides align to TRBD1. The CDR3 is 15 residues long. V shed 3 bases and J 3 bases; nucleotides not matched to a gene: 8. Germline CDR1 is MNHEY and CDR2 is SMNVEV (reference sequence). The CDR3 is CASSFSGGPIYEQYF. CDR3 nucleotide sequence: TGTGCCAGCAGTTTCTCAGGGGGACCCATCTACGAGCAGTACTTC.

This clonotype was detected a few times. This rearrangement joins TRBV5-1 to TRBJ2-3; 10 bases fit TRBD2. Germline V CDR1 and CDR2: SGHRS, YFSETQ. V shed 5 bases, J shed 4 bases, and the junction held 7 bases outside the gene matches. CDR3 length equals 15 residues. This chain's CDR3 is CASRILAGAPDTQYF. For the CDR3, the DNA is TGCGCCAGCAGGATCCTAGCGGGAGCACCAGATACGCAGTATTTT.